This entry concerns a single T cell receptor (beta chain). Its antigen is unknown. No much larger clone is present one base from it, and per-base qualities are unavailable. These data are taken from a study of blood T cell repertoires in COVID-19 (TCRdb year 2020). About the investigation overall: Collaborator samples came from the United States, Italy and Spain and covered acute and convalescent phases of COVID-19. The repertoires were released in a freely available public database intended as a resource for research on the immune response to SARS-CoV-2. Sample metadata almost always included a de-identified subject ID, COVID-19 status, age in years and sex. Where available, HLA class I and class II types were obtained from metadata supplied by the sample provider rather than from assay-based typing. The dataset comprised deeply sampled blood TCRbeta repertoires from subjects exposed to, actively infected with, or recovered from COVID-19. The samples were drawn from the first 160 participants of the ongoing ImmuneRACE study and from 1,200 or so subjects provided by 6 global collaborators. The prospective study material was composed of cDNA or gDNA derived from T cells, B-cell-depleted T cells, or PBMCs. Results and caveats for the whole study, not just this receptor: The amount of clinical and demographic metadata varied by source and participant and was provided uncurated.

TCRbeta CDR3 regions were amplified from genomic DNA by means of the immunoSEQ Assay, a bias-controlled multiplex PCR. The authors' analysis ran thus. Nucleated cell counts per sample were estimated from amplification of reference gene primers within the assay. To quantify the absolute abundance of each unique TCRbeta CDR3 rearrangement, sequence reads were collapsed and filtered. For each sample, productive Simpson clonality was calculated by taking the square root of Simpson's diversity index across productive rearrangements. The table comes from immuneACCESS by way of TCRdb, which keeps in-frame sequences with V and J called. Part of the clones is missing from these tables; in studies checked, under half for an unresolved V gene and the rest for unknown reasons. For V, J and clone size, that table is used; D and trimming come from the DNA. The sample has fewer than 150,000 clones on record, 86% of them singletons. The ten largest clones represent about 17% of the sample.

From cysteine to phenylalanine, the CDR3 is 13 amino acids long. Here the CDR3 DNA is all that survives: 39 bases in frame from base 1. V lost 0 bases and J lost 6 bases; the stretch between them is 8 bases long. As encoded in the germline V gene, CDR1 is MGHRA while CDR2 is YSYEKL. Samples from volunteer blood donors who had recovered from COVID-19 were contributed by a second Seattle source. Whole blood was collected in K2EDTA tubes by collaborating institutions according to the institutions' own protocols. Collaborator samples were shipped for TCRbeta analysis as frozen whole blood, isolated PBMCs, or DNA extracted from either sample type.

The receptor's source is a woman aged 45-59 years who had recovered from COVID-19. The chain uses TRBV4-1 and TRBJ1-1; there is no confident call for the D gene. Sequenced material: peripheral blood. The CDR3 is CASSQDYRPEAFF. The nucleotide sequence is TGCGCCAGCAGCCAAGATTACAGACCTGAAGCTTTCTTT.